The T cell receptor (beta chain) described here comes from a study of Ad26.COV2.S vaccination and SARS-CoV-2 variants. Study-wide results and caveats: Substantial post-vaccination breadth of spike-specific CD8+ and CD4+ T cell responses was reported. Those who received the vaccine showed greater spike-specific TCR breadth than those given placebo. There was a possibility that the TCR breadth and depth analyses underestimated total T cell responses.

Method: immunoSEQ multiplex PCR; TCRdb's copy keeps in-frame clones and lacks some. The sample lists around 370,000 clones; 92% were seen once. Details on this clone: What it binds is unknown.

CDR3 length: 13 amino acids. V was trimmed by 3 bases and J by 3 bases, leaving 9 bases between them. Germline CDR1 and CDR2: SGHTS and YDEGEE. The V gene is TRBV5-8, the J gene TRBJ1-1, with D maybe TRBD1 (5 bases). This clonotype originated in a human donor who had recovered from COVID-19. The sample in question was peripheral blood, obtained after recovery from COVID-19. Written as DNA, the CDR3 is TGTGCCAGCAGCTGGGGCATCGACACTGAAGCTTTCTTT. The encoded protein is CASSWGIDTEAFF.